The 23 T cell receptor beta chains below all came from one sample that was sequenced in a study of T and B cells in COVID-19 patients. BIOMED2 TRB-A/B primer pools were used in multiplex TRB PCR. MiXCR, run by TCRdb on the multiplex PCR reads, gives a single entry per CDR3 protein. Found here are approximately 20,000 distinct CDR3 sequences, less than 30% of them singletons; the top ten hold 2.5% to 3%. Each TRB amplification used about 230-550 ng of genomic DNA from blood. Sequenced sample: blood. These receptors were taken from a human donor who had recovered from COVID-19.

The chain links TRBV27 to TRBJ2-7, with D perhaps matching TRBD1 or TRBD2 (5 bases each). The CDR3 consists of 15 residues. V was shortened by 2 bases and J by 2 bases, with 13 bases between the two germline ends. Germline V gene lookup returns CDR1 MNHEY and CDR2 SMNVEV (reference sequence). CDR3 sequence reads: CASSLKWGNPYEQYF. CDR3 sequence (DNA): TGTGCCAGCAGTTTAAAGTGGGGGAACCCCTACGAGCAGTACTTC.

This clonotype was found a few times. The chain joins TRBV6-5 to TRBJ2-2, with 7 bases lining up with TRBD1. The germline CDR1 and CDR2 sequences are MNHEY and SVGAGI. Losses at the gene ends were 7 bases for V and 0 bases for J; bases not matched to a gene: 5. The CDR3 is made up of 15 amino acids. The CDR3 sequence is CASKTGAPNTGELFF. In nucleotides, the CDR3 is TGTGCCAGCAAAACAGGGGCCCCGAACACCGGGGAGCTGTTTTTT.

This clonotype came up a few times. The V gene is TRBV6-1, the J gene TRBJ1-5, with unresolved D. The V and J ends lost 8 bases and 1 base respectively, with 12 bases between them. This CDR3 has 14 residues. Germline CDR1 reads MNHNS; CDR2 reads SASEGT. The CDR3 DNA sequence: TGTGCCAGCTGCCCGGAAGAAAGCAATCAGCCCCAGCATTTT. It is translated as CASCPEESNQPQHF.

This clonotype showed up just a few times. The chain links TRBV13 to TRBJ2-3, with D perhaps matching TRBD1 (6 bases). The CDR3 loop spans 16 amino acids. The V gene lost 4 bases and the J gene lost 2 bases, with 16 bases spanning the gap. Germline lookup yields CDR1 PRHDT and CDR2 FYEKMQ (reference sequence). The chain's CDR3 is CASSSGTHLYTDTQYF. The CDR3, as DNA: TGTGCCAGCAGCTCCGGGACACACCTTTACACAGATACGCAGTATTTT.

This clonotype was recorded only once. Relative to the germline gene, one junction end is altered; a read error may explain this. The chain couples TRBV6-1 to TRBJ1-1; TRBD1 matches 8 bases. The CDR3 sequence is 15 residues long. CDR1 is MNHNS, CDR2 SASEGT, per germline. The CDR3 DNA reads TGTGCCGGCAGGACAGGGAAGTCTTCCGGCACTGAAGCTTTCTTT. As protein: CAGRTGKSSGTEAFF.

The chain carries TRBV12-3 or TRBV12-4 and TRBJ2-3; no clear D. V was pared by 7 bases and J by 6 bases, with 17 bases between. This CDR3 is built from 14 residues. The CDR3 DNA reads as TGTGCCAGCAAGAATAGTGGCGCTGGGGATACGCAGTATTTT. Its translation: CASKNSGAGDTQYF.

The rearrangement links TRBV5-4 to TRBJ1-2, with a tentative D call TRBD1 (5 bases). The CDR3 covers 15 residues. The germline V and J ends were trimmed by 0 bases and 8 bases, with 17 bases remaining between them. CDR1 and CDR2 from the germline V gene are SGHNT and YYREEE (reference sequence). CDR3 coding DNA: TGTGCCAGCAGCTTGGACTCATCCGGGACTGGGGGCTACACCTTC. It codes for CASSLDSSGTGGYTF.

The chain links TRBV6-5 to TRBJ2-5; possibly TRBD2 for D (7 bases). The CDR3 is made up of 17 amino acids. The germline V and J ends were trimmed by 7 bases and 0 bases, with 21 bases remaining between them. CDR1 MNHEY and CDR2 SVGAGI come from the germline V gene. The CDR3 reads CASTRGRGGGYQETQYF. Here the CDR3 DNA reads TGTGCCAGCACCAGGGGAAGGGGGGGGGGGTACCAAGAGACCCAGTACTTC.

The chain uses TRBV12-3 or TRBV12-4 and TRBJ2-2, with D unclear. This CDR3 has 15 residues. Trimming removed 1 base at V and 2 bases at J, with 8 bases between. CDR3 sequence reads: CASSLVGFNTGELFF. In DNA form, the CDR3 reads TGTGCCAGCAGTTTAGTTGGCTTTAACACCGGGGAGCTGTTTTTT.

There are many counts of this clonotype. This chain uses TRBV12-3 or TRBV12-4 with TRBJ2-2; 9 bases match TRBD2. This CDR3 contains 16 residues. After removal of 7 bases from V and 0 bases from J, the junction contained 6 bases not matched to a gene. The CDR3 here is CASNGAGGSNTGELFF. CDR3 coding DNA: TGTGCCAGCAATGGAGCGGGGGGCTCGAACACCGGGGAGCTGTTTTTT.

The V gene is TRBV5-5, the J gene TRBJ1-4; a possible D gene is TRBD1 (6 bases). CDR3 length: 16 residues. Germline V gene data show CDR1 as SGHKS and CDR2 as YYEKEE (reference sequence). The germline V and J ends were trimmed by 0 bases and 5 bases, with 14 bases remaining between them. The CDR3 here is CASSLASDRRNEKLFF. The DNA for the CDR3 is TGTGCCAGCAGCTTGGCCTCCGACAGGAGAAATGAAAAACTGTTTTTT.

J is TRBJ1-5 and V is TRBV19, with 11 bases lining up with TRBD1. CDR1 and CDR2 (germline): LNHDA, SQIVND (reference sequence). The ends lost 6 bases at V and 5 bases at J; junction bases unmatched: 6. The CDR3 covers 15 residues. The CDR3 bases are TGTGCCAGTAGGCCTGGACAGGGGGCTGATCAGCCCCAGCATTTT. It yields the protein CASRPGQGADQPQHF.

The V gene is TRBV11-2, the J gene TRBJ2-5, with D unresolved. Trimming took off 6 bases at V and 2 bases at J, with 16 bases between the two ends. CDR3 length: 15 amino acids. Germline CDR1 SGHAT, CDR2 FQNNGV. CDR3 residues: CASSPALVPQETQYF. The CDR3 nucleotides are TGTGCCAGCAGTCCCGCCCTGGTTCCTCAAGAGACCCAGTACTTC.

This clonotype rates as medium-sized. The chain employs TRBV19 and TRBJ2-1, with 8 bases aligning to TRBD1. This CDR3 has 12 residues. CDR1 LNHDA and CDR2 SQIVND come from the germline V gene (reference sequence). V lost 4 bases and J lost 7; bases outside the gene matches: 0. CDR3 in DNA: TGTGCCAGTAGTAGACAGGGGAATGAGCAGTTCTTC. Its protein is CASSRQGNEQFF.

The chain employs TRBV5-1 and TRBJ1-5; D is possibly TRBD1 (5 bases). Germline V lookup: CDR1 SGHRS, CDR2 YFSETQ. V shed 4 bases and J shed 3 bases, with 14 bases lying between them. This CDR3 comprises 15 residues. The CDR3 DNA reads as TGCGCCAGCAGCCCCGACGGGACCAACAATCAGCCCCAGCATTTT. Encoded protein: CASSPDGTNNQPQHF.

V gene TRBV20-1 combines with J gene TRBJ2-7; D not certain. From germline, CDR1 is DFQATT and CDR2 SNEGSKA (reference sequence). V was pared by 4 bases and J by 0 bases, with 10 bases between. There are 13 residues in the CDR3. CDR3 DNA: TGCAGTGCTAAAGCCCTTATCTCCTACGAGCAGTACTTC. This encodes CSAKALISYEQYF.

This clonotype was counted many times. The V gene is TRBV5-4, the J gene TRBJ2-2; 7 bases align to TRBD1. CDR1 SGHNT and CDR2 YYREEE come from the germline V gene (reference sequence). V lost 4 bases, J lost 4 bases, and 4 bases stayed unmatched. The CDR3 runs to 14 residues. CDR3 in amino acids: CASSPGQSTGELFF. For the CDR3, the DNA is TGTGCCAGCAGCCCGGGACAGTCCACCGGGGAGCTGTTTTTT.

In its sample, this clonotype was seen a few times. The genes are TRBV24-1 and TRBJ2-3, with 14 nucleotides matching TRBD2. The CDR3 has 14 residues. From germline, CDR1 is KGHDR and CDR2 SFDVKD. V dropped 4 bases and J dropped 8; count of bases not matched to a gene: 1. The CDR3 nucleotides read TGTGCCACCAGTGAAGGGACTAGCGGGAGTACGCAGTATTTT. Amino acids: CATSEGTSGSTQYF.

This clonotype is medium-sized (0.01 to 0.1%) by share. The rearrangement uses TRBV27 and TRBJ2-1; D may be TRBD1 or TRBD2 (6 bases each). The V and J ends lost 5 bases and 5 bases respectively, with 16 bases between them. The CDR3 spans 15 residues. Per germline, CDR1 MNHEY and CDR2 SMNVEV (reference sequence). The CDR3 loop is CASSIISGGNNEQFF. The CDR3, as DNA: TGTGCCAGCAGTATTATTTCCGGGGGCAACAATGAGCAGTTCTTC.

This clonotype was counted only a few times. The chain couples TRBV30 to TRBJ2-2; no reliable D call. CDR1 and CDR2 from the germline V gene are GTSNPN and SVGIG (reference sequence). This CDR3 has 14 residues. The V end was cut by 0 bases, the J end by 2 bases, with 7 bases between. The CDR3 spells CAWSVRVNTGELFF. CDR3 nucleotides: TGTGCCTGGAGTGTACGAGTCAACACCGGGGAGCTGTTTTTT.

The chain has TRBV6-1 and TRBJ2-3, with 16 nucleotides matching TRBD2. The J segment lost 6 bases and the V segment lost 6 bases, leaving 3 bases of the junction unmatched. Germline V gene data show CDR1 as MNHNS and CDR2 as SASEGT. The CDR3 loop spans 15 amino acids. The CDR3 region has the DNA TGTGCCAGCAGGGGGGGACTAGCGGGGGGGGATACGCAGTATTTT. It specifies CASRGGLAGGDTQYF.

This clonotype was observed a few times. The rearrangement uses TRBV6-1 and TRBJ1-4, with D perhaps matching TRBD1 (6 bases). The V gene's germline CDR1 is MNHNS and CDR2 SASEGT. This CDR3 comprises 15 residues. Trimming took 5 bases from V and 6 from J, leaving 16 bases between them. This CDR3 reads CASSLGQGIDEKLFF. Here the CDR3 DNA reads TGTGCCAGCAGTCTAGGTCAGGGGATTGATGAAAAACTGTTTTTT.

Ten or more counts support this clonotype. The chain uses TRBV18 and TRBJ2-1; no definite D call. The CDR3 is 12 residues long. V was cut by 3 bases and J by 8 bases, with 8 bases left in between. From germline, CDR1 is KGHSH and CDR2 LQKENI. The CDR3, as DNA: TGTGCCAGCTCACCGGGTCCGGATGAGCAGTTCTTC. This encodes CASSPGPDEQFF. Filled out from reference TRBV18 and TRBJ2-1, the complete variable domain reads NAGVMQNPRHLVRRRGQEARLRCSPMKGHSHVYWYRQLPEEGLKFMVYLQKENIIDESGMPKERFSAEFPKEGPSILRIQQVVRGDSAAYFCASSPGPDEQFFGPGTRLTVL.